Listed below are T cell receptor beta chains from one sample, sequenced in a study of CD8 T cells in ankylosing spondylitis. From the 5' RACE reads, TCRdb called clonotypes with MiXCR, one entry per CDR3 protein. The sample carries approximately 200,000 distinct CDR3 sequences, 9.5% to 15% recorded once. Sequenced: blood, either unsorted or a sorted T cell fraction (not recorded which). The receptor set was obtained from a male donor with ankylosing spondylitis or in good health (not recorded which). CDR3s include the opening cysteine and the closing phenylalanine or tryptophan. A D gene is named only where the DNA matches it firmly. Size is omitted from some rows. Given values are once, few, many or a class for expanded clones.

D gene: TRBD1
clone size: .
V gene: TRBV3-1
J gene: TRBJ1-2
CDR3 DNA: TGTGCCAGCAGCCGCAGGACAGGGACTAACTATGGCTACACCTTC
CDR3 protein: CASSRRTGTNYGYTF

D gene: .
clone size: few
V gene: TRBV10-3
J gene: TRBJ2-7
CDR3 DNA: TGTGCCATCAGTGGTTCCTACGAGCAGTACTTC
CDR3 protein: CAISGSYEQYF

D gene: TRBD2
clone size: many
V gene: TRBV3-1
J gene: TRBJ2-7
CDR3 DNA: TGTGCCAGCAGCCATACTGGACTAGCGGGAAACTACGAGCAGTACTTC
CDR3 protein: CASSHTGLAGNYEQYF

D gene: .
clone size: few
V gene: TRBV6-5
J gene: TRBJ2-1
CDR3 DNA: TGTGCCAGCAGATCCATTCCGGGAGAGCAGTTCTTC
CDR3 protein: CASRSIPGEQFF

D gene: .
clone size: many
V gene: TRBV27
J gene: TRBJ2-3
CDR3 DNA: TGTGCCAGCAGGCTTAGCGGAGGGACAGATACGCAGTATTTT
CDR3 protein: CASRLSGGTDTQYF

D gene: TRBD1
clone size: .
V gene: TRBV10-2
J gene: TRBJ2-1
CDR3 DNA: TGCGCCAGCAGTTGGACAGGGACCTACAATGAGCAGTTCTTC
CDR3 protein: CASSWTGTYNEQFF

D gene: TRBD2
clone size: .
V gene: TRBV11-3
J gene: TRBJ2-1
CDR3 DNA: TGTGCCAGCAGCTCCCAGGGCGGGGGGGACAATGAGCAGTTCTTC
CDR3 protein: CASSSQGGGDNEQFF

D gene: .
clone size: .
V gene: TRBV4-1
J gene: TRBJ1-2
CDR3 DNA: TGCGCCAGCAGCCGAGTCCGAGGCACTAACTATGGCTACACCTTC
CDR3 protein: CASSRVRGTNYGYTF

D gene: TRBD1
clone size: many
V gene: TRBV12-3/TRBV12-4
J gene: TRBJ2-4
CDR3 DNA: TGTGCCAGCAGTTACGACTTCGGGACAGGGGGAAACATTCAGTACTTC
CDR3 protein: CASSYDFGTGGNIQYF

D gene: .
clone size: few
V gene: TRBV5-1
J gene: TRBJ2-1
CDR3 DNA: TGCGCCAGCAGCTCCTTTGGGTGGGGGCAGCAGTTCTTC
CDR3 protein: CASSSFGWGQQFF

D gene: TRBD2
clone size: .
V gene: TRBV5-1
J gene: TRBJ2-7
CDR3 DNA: TGCGCCAGCAGCTTGGAAGGCGGGGGGGCCGTTTACGAGCAGTACTTC
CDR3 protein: CASSLEGGGAVYEQYF

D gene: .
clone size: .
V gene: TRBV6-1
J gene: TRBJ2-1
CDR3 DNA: TGTGCCAGCAGTGTTCCGTTAAATGAGCAGTTCTTC
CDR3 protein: CASSVPLNEQFF

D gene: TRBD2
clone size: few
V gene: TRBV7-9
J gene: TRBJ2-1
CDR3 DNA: TGTGCCAGCAGCTTACTAGCGGGAGGGTATGAGCAGTTCTTC
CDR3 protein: CASSLLAGGYEQFF

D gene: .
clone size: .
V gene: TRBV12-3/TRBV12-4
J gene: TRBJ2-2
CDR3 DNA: TGTGCCAGCAGTTTCGTCTCGGACATCGAAGGCGGGAAGCTGTTTTTT
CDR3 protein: CASSFVSDIEGGKLFF